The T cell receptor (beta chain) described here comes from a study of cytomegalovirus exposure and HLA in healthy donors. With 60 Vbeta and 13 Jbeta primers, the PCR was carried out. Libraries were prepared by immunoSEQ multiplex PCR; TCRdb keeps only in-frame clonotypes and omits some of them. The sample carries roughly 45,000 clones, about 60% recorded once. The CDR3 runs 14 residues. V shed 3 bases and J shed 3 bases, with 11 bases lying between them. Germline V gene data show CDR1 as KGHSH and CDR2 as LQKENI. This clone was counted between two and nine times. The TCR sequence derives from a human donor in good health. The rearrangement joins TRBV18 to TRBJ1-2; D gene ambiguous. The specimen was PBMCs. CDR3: CASSPSGDHYGYTF. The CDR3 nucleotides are TGTGCCAGCTCACCCTCGGGAGACCACTATGGCTACACCTTC.